This record covers a single T cell receptor beta chain. Only in-frame clones appear in the TCRdb table, and some are missing; sequencing was by immunoSEQ multiplex PCR. This table holds roughly 200,000 clones, approximately 88% found once. The data originate from a study of blood T cell repertoires in COVID-19. The germline V gene has CDR1 SGHTA and CDR2 FQGNSA. The CDR3 is 15 amino acids. V lost 6 bases and J lost 1; bases outside the gene matches: 6. The receptor was isolated from a man aged 35-49 years with acute or convalescent COVID-19. The sequencing input was peripheral blood. This rearrangement joins TRBV7-2 to TRBJ1-5; 7 bases agree with TRBD1. The CDR3 here is CASRPGGMSNQPQHF. In nucleotides, the CDR3 is TGTGCCAGCAGACCAGGGGGAATGAGCAATCAGCCCCAGCATTTT.